The sequence of this T cell receptor (beta chain) was determined in a study of blood T cells in healthy people across ages. About the study: Template switching retrieved approximately one barcoded beta molecule for each two T cells.

Sample-barcoded 5' priming and a J-beta primer mix drove a second PCR of about 6 to 12 cycles. TCRdb called the 5' RACE reads again in MiXCR, with one record for every CDR3 protein. Among roughly 560,000 distinct CDR3 sequences listed, about 24% were seen once. V lost 5 bases to trimming and J lost 5 bases; unmatched junction nucleotides: 4. The germline V gene has CDR1 DFQATT and CDR2 SNEGSKA (reference sequence). This CDR3 has 14 amino acids. This sample also appeared in a second study, on T cells of mothers and their children. That report notes: Material was donated by three healthy Caucasian mothers and their six children. The TCR beta CDR3 read count exceeded 9 million for each mother and was several million for each child. Thymic selection, a shaping force on TCR recombination output, acts similarly in related and unrelated pairs.

The sequence was obtained from a boy between 10 and 17 years old in good health. The chain combines TRBV20-1 with TRBJ2-3; 13 positions match TRBD2. The sample taken for sequencing was blood. The CDR3 loop is CSARTSGRLDTQYF. In nucleotides, the CDR3 is TGCAGTGCTCGGACTAGCGGGAGATTAGATACGCAGTATTTT.